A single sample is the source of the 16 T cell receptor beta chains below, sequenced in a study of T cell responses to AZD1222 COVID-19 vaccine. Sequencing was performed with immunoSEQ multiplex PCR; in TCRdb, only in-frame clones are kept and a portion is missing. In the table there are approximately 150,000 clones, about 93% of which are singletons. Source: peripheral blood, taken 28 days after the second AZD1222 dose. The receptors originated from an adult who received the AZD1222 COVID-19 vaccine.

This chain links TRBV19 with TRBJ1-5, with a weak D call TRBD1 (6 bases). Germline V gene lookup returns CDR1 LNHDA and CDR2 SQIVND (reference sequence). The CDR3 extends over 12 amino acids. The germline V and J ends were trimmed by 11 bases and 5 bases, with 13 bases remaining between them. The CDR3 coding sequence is TGTGCCGTCGGGACAACTGATCAGCCCCAGCATTTT. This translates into CAVGTTDQPQHF.

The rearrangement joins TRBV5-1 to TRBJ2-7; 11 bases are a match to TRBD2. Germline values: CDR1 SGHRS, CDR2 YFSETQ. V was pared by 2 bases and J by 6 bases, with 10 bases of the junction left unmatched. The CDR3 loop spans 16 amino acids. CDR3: CASSLGTLAGAGEQYF. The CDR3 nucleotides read TGCGCCAGCAGCTTAGGGACACTAGCGGGAGCGGGCGAGCAGTACTTC. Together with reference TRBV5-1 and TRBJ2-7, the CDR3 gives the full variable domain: KAGVTQTPRYLIKTRGQQVTLSCSPISGHRSVSWYQQTPGQGLQFLFEYFSETQRNKGNFPGRFSGRQFSNSRSEMNVSTLELGDSALYLCASSLGTLAGAGEQYFGPGTRLTVT.

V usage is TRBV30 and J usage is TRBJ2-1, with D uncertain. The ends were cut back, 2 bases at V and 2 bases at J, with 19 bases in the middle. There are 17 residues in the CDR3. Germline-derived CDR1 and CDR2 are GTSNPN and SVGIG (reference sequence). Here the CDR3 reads CAWSRTRTPVTYNEQFF. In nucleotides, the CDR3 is TGTGCCTGGAGTAGAACCAGGACGCCCGTTACCTACAATGAGCAGTTCTTC.

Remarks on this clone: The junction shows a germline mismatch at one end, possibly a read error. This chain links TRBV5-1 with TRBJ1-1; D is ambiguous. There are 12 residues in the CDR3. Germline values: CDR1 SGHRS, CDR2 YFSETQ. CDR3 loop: CASSLIDTQAFF. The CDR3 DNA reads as TGCGCCAGCAGCTTGATTGACACTCAAGCTTTCTTT.

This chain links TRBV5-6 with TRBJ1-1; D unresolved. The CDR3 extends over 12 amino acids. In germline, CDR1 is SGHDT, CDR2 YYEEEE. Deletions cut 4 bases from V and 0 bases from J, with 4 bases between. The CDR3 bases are TGTGCCAGCAGCAGTATGAACACTGAAGCTTTCTTT. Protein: CASSSMNTEAFF.

CDR3 in DNA: TGTGCCAGCAGCTTGACCGGGACTTTCAGCACCGGGGAGCTGTTTTTT. Translating gives CASSLTGTFSTGELFF. The chain couples TRBV5-6 to TRBJ2-2, with a tentative D call TRBD2 (6 bases). The CDR3 consists of 16 residues. V lost 1 base and J 4 bases, leaving 14 bases between the germline ends. The germline gives CDR1 SGHDT, CDR2 YYEEEE.

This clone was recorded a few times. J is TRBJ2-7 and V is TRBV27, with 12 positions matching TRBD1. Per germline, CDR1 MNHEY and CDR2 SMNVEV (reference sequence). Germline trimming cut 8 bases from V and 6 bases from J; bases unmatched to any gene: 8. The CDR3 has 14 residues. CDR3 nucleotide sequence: TGTGCCAGCCGACGGGACAGGGGGCCTAGCGAGCAGTACTTC. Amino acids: CASRRDRGPSEQYF.

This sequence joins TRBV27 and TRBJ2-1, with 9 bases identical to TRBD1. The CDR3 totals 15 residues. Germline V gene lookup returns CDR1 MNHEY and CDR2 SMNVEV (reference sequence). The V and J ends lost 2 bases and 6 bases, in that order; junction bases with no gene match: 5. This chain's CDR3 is CASSLDRGGGNEQFF. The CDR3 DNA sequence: TGTGCCAGCAGTTTAGACAGGGGGGGTGGCAATGAGCAGTTCTTC.

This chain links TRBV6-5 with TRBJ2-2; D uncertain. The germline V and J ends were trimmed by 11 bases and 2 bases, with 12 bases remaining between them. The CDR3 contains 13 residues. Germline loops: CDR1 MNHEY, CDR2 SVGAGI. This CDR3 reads CASRPPNTGELFF. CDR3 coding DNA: TGTGCCTCTCGACCTCCTAACACCGGGGAGCTGTTTTTT.

In nucleotides, the CDR3 is TGTGCCAGCAGCATTGACAGGGCGAACACTGAAGCTTTCTTT. It translates to CASSIDRANTEAFF. The chain combines TRBV5-4 with TRBJ1-1; 7 bases are shared with TRBD1. Trimming at V came to 4 bases and at J to 1 base, leaving 4 bases not matched to a gene. Germline values: CDR1 SGHNT, CDR2 YYREEE (reference sequence). The CDR3 extends over 14 amino acids. Supplemented by reference TRBV5-4 and TRBJ1-1, the full variable domain reads ETGVTQSPTHLIKTRGQQVTLRCSSQSGHNTVSWYQQALGQGPQFIFQYYREEENGRGNFPPRFSGLQFPNYSSELNVNALELDDSALYLCASSIDRANTEAFFGQGTRLTVV.

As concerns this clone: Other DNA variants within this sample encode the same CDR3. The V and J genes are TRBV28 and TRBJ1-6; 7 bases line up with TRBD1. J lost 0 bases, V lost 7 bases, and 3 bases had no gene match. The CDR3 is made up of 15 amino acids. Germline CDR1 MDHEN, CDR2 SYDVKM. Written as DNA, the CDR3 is TGTGCCAGCACGGGACAGAGCTCCTATAATTCACCCCTCCACTTT. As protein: CASTGQSSYNSPLHF.

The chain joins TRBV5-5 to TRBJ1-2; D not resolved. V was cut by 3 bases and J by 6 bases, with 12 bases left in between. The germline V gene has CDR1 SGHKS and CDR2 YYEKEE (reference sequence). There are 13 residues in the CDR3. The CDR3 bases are TGTGCCAGCAGCTCACCGGGCCCGGATGGCTACACCTTC. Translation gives CASSSPGPDGYTF.

In DNA, the CDR3 is TGCGCCAGCAGCCCCACATCTAACTATGGCTACACCTTC. Amino acids: CASSPTSNYGYTF. The chain has TRBV5-1 and TRBJ1-2; D is uncertain. Germline V gives CDR1 SGHRS, CDR2 YFSETQ. This CDR3 has 13 amino acids. V lost 4 bases and J 0 bases, leaving 7 bases between the germline ends.

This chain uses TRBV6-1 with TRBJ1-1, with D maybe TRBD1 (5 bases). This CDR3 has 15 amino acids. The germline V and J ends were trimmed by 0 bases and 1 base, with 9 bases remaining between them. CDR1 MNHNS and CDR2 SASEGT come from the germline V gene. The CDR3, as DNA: TGTGCCAGCAGTGAAGCGCTTGGGACGAACACTGAAGCTTTCTTT. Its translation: CASSEALGTNTEAFF.

The DNA for the CDR3 is TGTGCCAGCATGGATACGAGGGGGGGGTCCTACGAGCAGTACTTC. Protein product: CASMDTRGGSYEQYF. The genes are TRBV6-5 and TRBJ2-7; D may be TRBD2 (7 bases). There are 15 residues in the CDR3. Germline CDR1 and CDR2: MNHEY and SVGAGI. Trimming shortened V by 7 bases and J by 1 base, and 17 bases separated the two germline ends.

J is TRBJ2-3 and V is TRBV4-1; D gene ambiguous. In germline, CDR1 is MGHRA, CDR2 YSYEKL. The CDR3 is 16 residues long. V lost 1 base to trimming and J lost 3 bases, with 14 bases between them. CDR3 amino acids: CASSQVRGAGTDTQYF. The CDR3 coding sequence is TGCGCCAGCAGCCAAGTACGAGGAGCAGGAACAGATACGCAGTATTTT.